This T cell receptor beta chain was profiled in a study of cytomegalovirus exposure and HLA in healthy donors. The study, taken as a whole, reports: Links to common viral pathogens appeared, in a later analysis, for several of the most significant clusters. Versus the approximately 670-donor mean, an Asian-associated ancestry cluster reportedly showed fewer N-insertions in a later analysis.

To note about this clone: Its target is not known.

V trimming: 7 bases; J trimming: 4 bases; junction bases outside the gene matches: 4. The CDR3 covers 13 residues. Germline CDR1 is SQVTM and CDR2 is ANQGSEA. The PCR used 60 Vbeta and 13 Jbeta primers. Only in-frame clones appear in the TCRdb table, and some are missing; sequencing was by immunoSEQ multiplex PCR. In the table there are approximately 200,000 clones, approximately 83% of which are singletons. The chain recombines TRBV29-1 with TRBJ2-1; TRBD1 matches at 10 bases. This TCR was sampled from a boy aged 2-9 years in good health and CMV-seronegative. Sample: PBMCs. The CDR3 loop reads CSGGQGTYNEQFF. The CDR3 coding sequence is TGCAGCGGGGGACAGGGGACATACAATGAGCAGTTCTTC.